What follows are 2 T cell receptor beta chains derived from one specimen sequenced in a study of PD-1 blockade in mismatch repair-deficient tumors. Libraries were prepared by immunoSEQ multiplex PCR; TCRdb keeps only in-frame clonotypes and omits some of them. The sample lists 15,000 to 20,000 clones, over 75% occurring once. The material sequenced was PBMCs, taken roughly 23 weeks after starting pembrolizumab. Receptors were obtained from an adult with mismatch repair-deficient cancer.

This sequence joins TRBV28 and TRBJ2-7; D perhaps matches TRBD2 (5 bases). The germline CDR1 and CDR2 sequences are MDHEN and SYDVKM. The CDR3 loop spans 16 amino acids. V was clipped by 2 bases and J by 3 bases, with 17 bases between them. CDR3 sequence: CASSLGSFEAGYEQYF. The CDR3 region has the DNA TGTGCCAGCAGTTTAGGATCGTTCGAGGCGGGCTACGAGCAGTACTTC.

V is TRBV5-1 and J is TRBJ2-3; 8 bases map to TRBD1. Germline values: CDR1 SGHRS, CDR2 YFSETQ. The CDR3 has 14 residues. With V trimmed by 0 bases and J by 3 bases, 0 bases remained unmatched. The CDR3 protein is CASSLGTGTDTQYF. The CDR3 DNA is TGCGCCAGCAGCTTGGGGACAGGGACAGATACGCAGTATTTT.